This T cell receptor (beta chain) was sequenced for a study of shared clonotypes between healthy human individuals. The naive CD8 subset, CD45RO-negative cells positively selected for CCR7, excluded terminally differentiated effector memory CD45RA+ cells. Produced via immunoSEQ multiplex PCR; TCRdb's table is partial and in-frame only. The sample contains about 700,000 clones, approximately 90% of which appear only once. Losses at the gene ends were 1 base for V and 4 bases for J; bases not matched to a gene: 5. Germline V gene lookup returns CDR1 MGHRA and CDR2 YSYEKL. The CDR3 consists of 15 residues. This clone showed up just once. Other DNA sequences within the sample encode an identical CDR3.

This chain links TRBV4-1 with TRBJ2-7; 9 bases fit TRBD2. The sample consisted of naive CD8+ T cells sorted from blood. The TCR comes from a man aged 25 to 40 in good health. The CDR3 is CASSQVPSGTYEQYF. DNA for the CDR3: TGCGCCAGCAGCCAAGTCCCTAGCGGGACATACGAGCAGTACTTC.